What follows is one TCR beta chain and its context. Its target antigen remains unknown. No much larger clone is present one base from it, and per-base qualities are unavailable. The entry originates in a study of T cell responses to AZD1222 COVID-19 vaccine (dated by TCRdb to 2020 to 2022). For the study in its entirety: AZD1222 recipients given second doses at about 4 weeks or at about 12 weeks were pooled, since spike-specific TCR depth and breadth were not found to differ between the two schedules. Trial participants were enrolled by age into 18-55, 56-69 and 70-plus year subgroups, with roughly 150, 30 and 60 TCR-sequenced participants respectively. A total of approximately 240 trial participants underwent TCR sequencing, of whom roughly 210 had received two doses of AZD1222 and approximately 25 had received two doses of the MenACWY control vaccine. General conclusions and limits of the study: Because no day 14 peak-response samples were available, the repertoires could be characterized only after the peak T cell response. Participants were mostly white British and included more females than males, and it was suggested by the authors that clonal diversity may have been underestimated. A significant rise in spike-specific TCR breadth and depth was observed after two AZD1222 doses relative to day 0 and relative to MenACWY recipients. Only five to seven AZD1222 recipients were SARS-CoV-2 seropositive at baseline, limiting conclusions about previously exposed vaccinees. Reportedly, almost half of the unique spike-specific TCRs recognized epitopes lying outside the regions that are mutated in the B.1.351 and B.1.1.7 variants. The whole spike protein was spanned by vaccine-associated CD4 TCRs, and dominant responses were seen in regions 160-218 and 743-854. The 56-69-year group was small, and its depth increase did not reach significance, likely because of low power.

The CDR3 regions of human TCRbeta chains were analyzed by immunosequencing. Under the source paper's analysis protocol: TCRs in the repertoires were compared against a reference library of SARS-CoV-2-specific TCRs that had been generated with the MIRA antigen-specificity platform. Breadth meant the fraction of unique TCRs that were SARS-CoV-2-associated, whereas depth meant the fraction of total T cells that were SARS-CoV-2-associated. Using the MIRA data, each spike-specific TCR was mapped to the spike region that the TCR reacts to and placed in a CD4 or CD8 class. Log10-transformed breadth and depth values were compared by one-way ANOVA with Sidak's multiple comparisons tests. TCRdb obtained this table from immuneACCESS and retained in-frame rearrangements with V and J assigned. These tables miss some clones; where compared with another copy, unresolved V genes account for less than half of the shortfall, and the remainder is unexplained. V and J calls and clone size are copied from that table; D and trimming were computed from the DNA. The sample table holds over 130,000 clones, of which 89% were seen once. About 4.8% of the sample comes from the top ten.

The CDR3 measures 19 amino acids from cysteine to phenylalanine. This entry keeps only the CDR3 DNA: 57 bases, framed from base 1. The germline V gene provides CDR1 SGHVS and CDR2 FQNEAQ. Germline trimming: 7 bases from V, 1 base from J; junction bases outside gene matches: 11. The time point tag for this specimen amounts to: baseline before first vaccination. The vaccinee samples were drawn from two UK trials, COV001 and COV002, one of which was a single-blind randomized controlled phase 2/3 trial testing AZD1222 (ChAdOx1 nCoV-19) in healthy adults. For TCRbeta chain sequencing, PBMC samples were collected from trial participants at day 0 and at day 28 after the second dose.

Here the chain combines TRBV7-8 and TRBJ2-2, with 14 central nucleotides matching TRBD2. This TCR came from an adult in good health. The sequencing used peripheral blood, collected on day 0 of AZD1222 vaccination. The CDR3 here reads CASTLQGTSGGRNTGELFF. The sequenced DNA: TGTGCCAGCACCCTCCAGGGGACTAGCGGGGGCCGGAACACCGGGGAGCTGTTTTTT. Full variable domain (CDR3 extended with the reference TRBV7-8 and TRBJ2-2 proteins): GAGVSQSPRYKVAKRGQDVALRCDPISGHVSLFWYQQALGQGPEFLTYFQNEAQLDKSGLPSDRFFAERPEGSVSTLKIQRTQQEDSAVYLCASTLQGTSGGRNTGELFFGEGSRLTVL.